What follows describes a single TCR beta chain. As yet, its antigen is unknown. 13 Jbeta primers and 60 Vbeta primers were used for the PCR. The table came from immunoSEQ multiplex PCR; TCRdb's copy has only in-frame clones and leaves some out. The sample contains some 200,000 clones, 82% of which appear only once. CDR3 length: 15 residues. The ends lost 5 bases at V and 8 bases at J; junction bases unmatched: 12. From germline, CDR1 is GTSNPN and CDR2 SVGIG (reference sequence). These data come from a study of cytomegalovirus exposure and HLA in healthy donors. The study's findings and limits: For TCR beta chains, V- and J-gene trimming was later linked to a missense DCLRE1C variant.

This receptor was identified in a woman aged 50 to 60 in good health and CMV-seropositive. This sequence joins TRBV30 and TRBJ1-6, with 7 positions matching TRBD1. Sequenced input: PBMCs. Written as DNA, the CDR3 is TGTGCCTGGGAAGGGGACAGAGGAGGTGATTCACCCCTCCACTTT. As protein: CAWEGDRGGDSPLHF.